This T cell receptor beta chain was observed in a study of blood T cell dynamics during melanoma immunotherapy. Profiled with immunoSEQ multiplex PCR; TCRdb holds only in-frame clones, not every one. There are 10,000 to 15,000 clones in the sample; 86% occur only once, and 3.5% to 5.5% lies in the top ten. Documented time point: pre-treatment baseline. Germline loops: CDR1 LNHDA, CDR2 SQIVND (reference sequence). This CDR3 has 13 amino acids. J lost 8 bases, V lost 4 bases, and 4 bases had no gene match. This rearrangement joins TRBV19 to TRBJ2-2, with 7 bases matching TRBD1. Sequencing used blood, obtained from a patient treated with checkpoint blockade. The TCR comes from a human donor with melanoma. In DNA, the CDR3 is TGTGCCAGTAGTACTAACAGGGGAGGGGAGCTGTTTTTT. Protein product: CASSTNRGGELFF. Drawing the rest from reference TRBV19 and TRBJ2-2, the complete variable domain is DGGITQSPKYLFRKEGQNVTLSCEQNLNHDAMYWYRQDPGQGLRLIYYSQIVNDFQKGDIAEGYSVSREKKESFPLTVTSAQKNPTAFYLCASSTNRGGELFFGEGSRLTVL.